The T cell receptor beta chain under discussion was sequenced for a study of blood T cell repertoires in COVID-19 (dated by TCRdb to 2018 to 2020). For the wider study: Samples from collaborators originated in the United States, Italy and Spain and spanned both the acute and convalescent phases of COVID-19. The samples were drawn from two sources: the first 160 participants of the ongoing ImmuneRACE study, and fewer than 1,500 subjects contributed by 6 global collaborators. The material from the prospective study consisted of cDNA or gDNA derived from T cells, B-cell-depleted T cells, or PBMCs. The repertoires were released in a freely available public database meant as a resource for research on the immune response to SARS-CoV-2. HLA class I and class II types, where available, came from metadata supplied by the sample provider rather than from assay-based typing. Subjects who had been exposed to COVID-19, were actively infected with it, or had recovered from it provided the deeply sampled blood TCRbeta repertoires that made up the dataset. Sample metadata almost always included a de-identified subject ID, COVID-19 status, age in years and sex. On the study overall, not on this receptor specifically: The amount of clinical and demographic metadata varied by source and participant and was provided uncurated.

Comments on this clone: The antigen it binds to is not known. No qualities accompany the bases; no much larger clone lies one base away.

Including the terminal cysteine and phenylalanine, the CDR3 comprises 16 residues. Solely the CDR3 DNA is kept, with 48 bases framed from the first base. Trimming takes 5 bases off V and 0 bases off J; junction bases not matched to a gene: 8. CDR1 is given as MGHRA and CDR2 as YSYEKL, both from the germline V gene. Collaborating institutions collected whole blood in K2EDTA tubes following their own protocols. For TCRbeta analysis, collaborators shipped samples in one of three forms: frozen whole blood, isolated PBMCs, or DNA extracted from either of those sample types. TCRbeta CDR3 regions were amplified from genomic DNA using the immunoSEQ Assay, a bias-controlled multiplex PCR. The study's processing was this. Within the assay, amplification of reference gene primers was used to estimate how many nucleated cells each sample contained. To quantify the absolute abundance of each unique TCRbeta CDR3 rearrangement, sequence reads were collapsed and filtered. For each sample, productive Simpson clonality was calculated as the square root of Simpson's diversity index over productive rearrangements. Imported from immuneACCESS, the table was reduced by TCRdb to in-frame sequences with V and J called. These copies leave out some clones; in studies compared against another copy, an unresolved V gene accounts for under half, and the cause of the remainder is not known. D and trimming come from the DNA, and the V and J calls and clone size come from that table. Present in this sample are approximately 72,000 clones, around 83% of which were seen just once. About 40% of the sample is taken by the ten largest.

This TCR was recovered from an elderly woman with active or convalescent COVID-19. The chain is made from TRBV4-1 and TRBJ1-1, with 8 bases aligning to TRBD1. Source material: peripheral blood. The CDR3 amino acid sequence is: CASSFGQGSMNTEAFF. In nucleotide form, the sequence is TGCGCCAGCAGCTTCGGACAGGGTAGTATGAACACTGAAGCTTTCTTT.